A single sample is the source of the 2 T cell receptor beta chains below, sequenced in a study of T cells expressing NK-cell markers. TCRdb re-called the 5' RACE reads and gives one entry per CDR3 protein, without DNA. This sample's clone table lists about 460,000 distinct CDR3 sequences. Input material: blood T cells: a sorted CD56 or NKG2C T cell subset, CD4+ or CD8+ T cells, or bulk PBMC T cells (not recorded which). These receptor sequences come from a woman aged 45-65 years in good health.

The chain carries TRBV29-1 and TRBJ1-2; absent DNA, TCRdb's TRBD1 call cannot be checked. Germline assignment: CDR1 SQVTM and CDR2 ANQGSEA. This CDR3 comprises 14 residues. CDR3 amino acids: CSVEERTGVYGYTF.

The V call is TRBV16, the J call TRBJ1-1. Germline values: CDR1 KGHSY, CDR2 FQNENV. There are 12 residues in the CDR3. This CDR3 is CASSLSWTEAFF.